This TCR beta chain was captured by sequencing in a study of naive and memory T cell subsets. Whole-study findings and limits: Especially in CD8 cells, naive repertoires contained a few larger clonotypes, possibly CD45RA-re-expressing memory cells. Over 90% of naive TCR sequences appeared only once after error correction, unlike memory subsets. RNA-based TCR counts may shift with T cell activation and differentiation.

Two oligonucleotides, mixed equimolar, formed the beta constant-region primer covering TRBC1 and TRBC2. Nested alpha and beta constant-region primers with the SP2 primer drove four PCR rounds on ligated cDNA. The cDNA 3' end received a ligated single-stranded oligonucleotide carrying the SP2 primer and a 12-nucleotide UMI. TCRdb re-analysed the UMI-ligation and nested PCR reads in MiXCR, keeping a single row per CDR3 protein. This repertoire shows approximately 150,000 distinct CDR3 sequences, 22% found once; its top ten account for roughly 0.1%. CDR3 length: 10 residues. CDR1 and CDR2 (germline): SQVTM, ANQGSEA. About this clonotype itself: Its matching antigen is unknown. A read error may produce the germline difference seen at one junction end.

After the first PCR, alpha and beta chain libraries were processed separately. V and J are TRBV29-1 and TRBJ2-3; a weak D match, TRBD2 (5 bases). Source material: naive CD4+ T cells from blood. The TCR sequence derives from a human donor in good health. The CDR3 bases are TGCAGTGTCTGGGAGACCGCTGTGAATTTT. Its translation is CSVWETAVNF.